This T cell receptor beta chain was observed in a study of T cells after yellow fever vaccination. This clonotype was detected ten times or more. Its antigen is not identified. TCRdb passed the 5' RACE reads through MiXCR, listing each CDR3 protein once. The sample consists of about 240,000 distinct CDR3 sequences, more than 3.5% of them appearing once. Points from the study as a whole: Repertoires sorted by FACS could include abundant clonotypes that are contaminants from the bulk population.

Germline V CDR1 and CDR2: SGHRS, YFSETQ. V lost 6 bases, J lost 1 base, and 12 bases lay in between. The CDR3 sequence is 14 residues long. The input for sequencing was PBMCs, taken 15 days after the yellow fever booster vaccination. V gene TRBV5-1 combines with J gene TRBJ2-3; D is perhaps TRBD1 (5 bases). This clonotype originated in a man aged 18 to 30 who received the YFV17D yellow fever vaccine. The CDR3 is CASIRDSGTDTQYF. The DNA for the CDR3 is TGCGCCAGCATCCGAGACAGTGGCACAGATACGCAGTATTTT.